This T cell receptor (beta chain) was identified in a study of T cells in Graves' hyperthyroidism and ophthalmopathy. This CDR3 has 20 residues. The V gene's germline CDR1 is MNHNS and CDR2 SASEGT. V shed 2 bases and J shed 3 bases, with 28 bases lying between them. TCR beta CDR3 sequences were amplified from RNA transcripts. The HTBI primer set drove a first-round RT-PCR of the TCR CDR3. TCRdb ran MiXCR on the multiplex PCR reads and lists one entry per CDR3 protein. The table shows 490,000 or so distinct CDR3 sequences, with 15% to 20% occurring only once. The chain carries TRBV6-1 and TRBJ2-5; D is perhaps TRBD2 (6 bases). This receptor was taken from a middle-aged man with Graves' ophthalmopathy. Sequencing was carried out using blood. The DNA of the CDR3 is TGTGCCAGCAGTGAACTGTTGGTCCCGGGGAGGAGTAACCTGGAAGAGACCCAGTACTTC. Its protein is CASSELLVPGRSNLEETQYF.